This TCR beta chain was found in a study of blood T cells in healthy people across ages. Next came a second PCR, run for about 6 to 11 cycles, which used a sample-barcoded 5' primer along with a J-beta primer mix. Each cDNA molecule was tagged by a template-switch adaptor with 12 random nucleotides. TCRdb reanalysed the 5' RACE reads using MiXCR and keeps one entry per CDR3 protein. The sample gives about 780,000 distinct CDR3 sequences, 46% of which show up once; around 18% is in the top ten. Trimming removed 0 bases at V and 5 bases at J, with 7 bases between. Germline V gene data show CDR1 as LGHNA and CDR2 as YSLEER. The CDR3 is made up of 14 amino acids. Healthy Caucasians from Russia aged roughly 6 to 95 served as donors. Researchers isolated at least 6.5 million PBMCs per sample.

The sequencing sample was made of blood. This chain connects TRBV4-3 to TRBJ2-2, with D tentatively TRBD1 (5 bases). This receptor was taken from an older man in good health. CDR3 DNA sequence: TGCGCCAGCAGCCAAGACAGGGCGACCGGGGAGCTGTTTTTT. Amino acid sequence: CASSQDRATGELFF.